This is a list of T cell receptor beta chains from one sample in a study of response to subunit inactivated influenza vaccine. TCRdb re-called the RT-PCR reads with MiXCR, one entry per CDR3 protein. The sample has approximately 500,000 distinct CDR3 sequences; over 10% are singletons. Specimen: PBMCs from blood, collected 45 days after vaccination. Receptors were obtained from a man in his fifties or sixties who received an inactivated influenza vaccine. Both conserved end residues are part of each CDR3. Fields, in order: clone size, J gene, V gene, D gene, CDR3 protein, CDR3 DNA. A D gene is named only where the DNA matches it firmly. Some rows have no size entry. The others give once, few or many, or a class for an expanded clone.

clone_size: .
j_call: TRBJ2-1
v_call: TRBV19
d_call: TRBD2
cdr3_aa: CASRATLVGLAGNEQFF
cdr3_nt: TGTGCCAGTAGGGCTACCCTCGTAGGACTAGCGGGGAATGAGCAGTTCTTC

clone_size: few
j_call: TRBJ2-7
v_call: TRBV20-1
d_call: TRBD1
cdr3_aa: CSARQTGSYEQYF
cdr3_nt: TGCAGTGCTAGGCAGACAGGGTCGTACGAGCAGTACTTC

clone_size: few
j_call: TRBJ2-5
v_call: TRBV5-1
d_call: TRBD1
cdr3_aa: CASSNGQGQAEYF
cdr3_nt: TGCGCCAGCAGCAATGGACAGGGGCAGGCGGAGTACTTC

clone_size: .
j_call: TRBJ2-2
v_call: TRBV5-1
d_call: TRBD2
cdr3_aa: CASASGGPNTGELFF
cdr3_nt: TGCGCCAGCGCTAGCGGGGGCCCTAACACCGGGGAGCTGTTTTTT

clone_size: few
j_call: TRBJ2-4
v_call: TRBV21-1
d_call: .
cdr3_aa: CASRKGRHTKNIQYF
cdr3_nt: TGTGCCAGCAGGAAAGGGAGGCACACAAAAAACATTCAGTACTTC

clone_size: few
j_call: TRBJ2-7
v_call: TRBV25-1
d_call: TRBD2
cdr3_aa: CASSEAGGSYEQYF
cdr3_nt: TGTGCCAGCAGTGAAGCGGGAGGCTCCTACGAGCAGTACTTC

clone_size: .
j_call: TRBJ2-2
v_call: TRBV6-5
d_call: .
cdr3_aa: CASSYFPGQNTGELFF
cdr3_nt: TGTGCCAGCAGTTACTTTCCGGGCCAGAACACCGGGGAGCTGTTTTTT

clone_size: few
j_call: TRBJ1-3
v_call: TRBV6-2/TRBV6-3
d_call: .
cdr3_aa: CASSSLSDGLSGNTIYF
cdr3_nt: TGTGCCAGCAGTTCCTTATCGGACGGCCTCTCTGGAAACACCATATATTTT

clone_size: few
j_call: TRBJ1-6
v_call: TRBV3-1
d_call: TRBD1
cdr3_aa: CASSPTGRHSPLHF
cdr3_nt: TGTGCCAGCAGTCCGACAGGGAGGCATTCACCCCTCCACTTT

clone_size: .
j_call: TRBJ2-5
v_call: TRBV12-3/TRBV12-4
d_call: .
cdr3_aa: CASSLREQLQETQYF
cdr3_nt: TGTGCCAGCAGTTTAAGGGAGCAGCTCCAAGAGACCCAGTACTTC

clone_size: .
j_call: TRBJ2-3
v_call: TRBV4-3
d_call: .
cdr3_aa: CASSQDLLLGTSTDTQYF
cdr3_nt: TGCGCCAGCAGCCAAGATCTGCTACTAGGAACTAGCACAGATACGCAGTATTTT

clone_size: few
j_call: TRBJ1-2
v_call: TRBV6-2/TRBV6-3
d_call: .
cdr3_aa: CASSSITGGTIGYTF
cdr3_nt: TGTGCCAGCAGCTCCATTACAGGCGGAACCATCGGCTACACCTTC

clone_size: few
j_call: TRBJ2-2
v_call: TRBV7-8
d_call: .
cdr3_aa: CASSLAYANTGELFF
cdr3_nt: TGTGCCAGCAGCCTCGCCTACGCGAACACCGGGGAGCTGTTTTTT

clone_size: few
j_call: TRBJ1-2
v_call: TRBV29-1
d_call: .
cdr3_aa: CSVGFPYGYTF
cdr3_nt: TGCAGCGTTGGATTTCCCTATGGCTACACCTTC

clone_size: many
j_call: TRBJ2-7
v_call: TRBV12-3/TRBV12-4
d_call: TRBD2
cdr3_aa: CASSLGLVGGVDEQYF
cdr3_nt: TGTGCCAGCAGTTTGGGACTAGTTGGTGGTGTCGACGAGCAGTACTTC

clone_size: few
j_call: TRBJ2-2
v_call: TRBV18
d_call: TRBD1
cdr3_aa: CASSPRQGETTGELFF
cdr3_nt: TGTGCCAGCTCACCAAGACAGGGCGAGACCACCGGGGAGCTGTTTTTT

clone_size: .
j_call: TRBJ1-2
v_call: TRBV7-2
d_call: TRBD1
cdr3_aa: CASSLRTGANYGYTF
cdr3_nt: TGTGCCAGCAGCCTCAGGACAGGGGCTAACTATGGCTACACCTTC

clone_size: .
j_call: TRBJ1-6
v_call: TRBV10-2
d_call: TRBD1
cdr3_aa: CASSDRLGSYNSPLHF
cdr3_nt: TGCGCCAGCTCGGACAGGCTTGGGTCCTATAATTCACCCCTCCACTTT

clone_size: .
j_call: TRBJ2-7
v_call: TRBV16
d_call: .
cdr3_aa: CASSQGTREQYF
cdr3_nt: TGTGCCAGCAGCCAGGGGACGCGGGAGCAGTACTTC

clone_size: .
j_call: TRBJ1-2
v_call: TRBV28
d_call: .
cdr3_aa: CASRVPGGNYGYTF
cdr3_nt: TGTGCCAGCAGAGTCCCCGGGGGGAACTATGGCTACACCTTC

clone_size: few
j_call: TRBJ1-5
v_call: TRBV18
d_call: .
cdr3_aa: CASSPAPEQPQHF
cdr3_nt: TGTGCCAGCTCACCCGCCCCGGAGCAGCCCCAGCATTTT

clone_size: .
j_call: TRBJ2-1
v_call: TRBV7-6
d_call: .
cdr3_aa: CASSLEGETYNEQFF
cdr3_nt: TGTGCCAGCAGCTTAGAGGGAGAAACCTACAATGAGCAGTTCTTC

clone_size: few
j_call: TRBJ2-7
v_call: TRBV7-2
d_call: TRBD1
cdr3_aa: CASSLDRGLEQYF
cdr3_nt: TGTGCCAGCAGCTTAGACAGGGGCCTCGAGCAGTACTTC

clone_size: few
j_call: TRBJ2-7
v_call: TRBV19
d_call: TRBD2
cdr3_aa: CASSGAGGVYEQYF
cdr3_nt: TGTGCCAGTAGTGGAGCGGGGGGGGTCTACGAGCAGTACTTC

clone_size: few
j_call: TRBJ2-2
v_call: TRBV7-9
d_call: .
cdr3_aa: CASSSVRRDTGELFF
cdr3_nt: TGTGCCAGCAGCTCCGTCCGCAGGGACACCGGGGAGCTGTTTTTT

clone_size: few
j_call: TRBJ2-1
v_call: TRBV12-3/TRBV12-4
d_call: .
cdr3_aa: CASSLLEGALYNEQFF
cdr3_nt: TGTGCCAGCAGTTTATTGGAGGGGGCCCTCTACAATGAGCAGTTCTTC

clone_size: few
j_call: TRBJ2-5
v_call: TRBV20-1
d_call: .
cdr3_aa: CSARGRYSMETQYF
cdr3_nt: TGCAGTGCTAGGGGACGCTACAGTATGGAGACCCAGTACTTC

clone_size: .
j_call: TRBJ2-7
v_call: TRBV4-2
d_call: .
cdr3_aa: CASSQRIGDSYEQYF
cdr3_nt: TGTGCCAGCAGCCAGCGAATCGGAGATTCCTACGAGCAGTACTTC

clone_size: many
j_call: TRBJ2-3
v_call: TRBV5-1
d_call: TRBD2
cdr3_aa: CASSLHSGRAPDTQYF
cdr3_nt: TGCGCCAGCAGCTTACATAGCGGGAGGGCCCCAGATACGCAGTATTTT

clone_size: .
j_call: TRBJ2-1
v_call: TRBV12-3/TRBV12-4
d_call: TRBD2
cdr3_aa: CASSWTSGRPYNEQFF
cdr3_nt: TGTGCCAGCAGTTGGACTAGCGGGAGGCCCTACAATGAGCAGTTCTTC